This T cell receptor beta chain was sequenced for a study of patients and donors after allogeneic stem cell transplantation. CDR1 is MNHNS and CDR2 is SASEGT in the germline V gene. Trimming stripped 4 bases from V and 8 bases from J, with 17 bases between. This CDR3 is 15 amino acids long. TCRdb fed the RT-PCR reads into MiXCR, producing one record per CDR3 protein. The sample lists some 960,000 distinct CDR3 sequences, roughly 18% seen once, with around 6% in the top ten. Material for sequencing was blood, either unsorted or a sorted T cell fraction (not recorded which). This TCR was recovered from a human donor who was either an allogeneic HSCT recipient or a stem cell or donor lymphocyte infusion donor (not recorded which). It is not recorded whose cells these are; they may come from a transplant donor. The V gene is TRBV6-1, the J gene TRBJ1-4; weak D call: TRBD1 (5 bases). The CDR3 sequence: CASSGDLPRREKLFF. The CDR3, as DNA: TGTGCCAGCAGTGGGGACCTCCCCCGAAGGGAAAAACTGTTTTTT.